Shown below are 21 T cell receptor beta chains from a single sample sequenced in a study of PD-L1 blockade in urothelial cancer. Sequencing was performed with immunoSEQ multiplex PCR; in TCRdb, only in-frame clones are kept and a portion is missing. The sample lists tens of thousands of clones, 90% to 95% occurring once. The material was PBMCs, obtained around atezolizumab (anti-PD-L1) treatment. These receptors were obtained from a man aged 55 to 70 with urothelial cancer.

This sequence joins TRBV7-8 and TRBJ2-7; 10 positions agree with TRBD2. The germline gives CDR1 SGHVS, CDR2 FQNEAQ. J lost 7 bases, V lost 1 base, and 10 bases had no gene match. The CDR3 has 16 residues. CDR3 nucleotide sequence: TGTGCCAGCAGCTTAGGAGCTAGCGGGGGCATAGATGAGCAGTACTTC. Its translation is CASSLGASGGIDEQYF.

V gene TRBV18 combines with J gene TRBJ2-4; D may be TRBD1 (6 bases). Germline assignment: CDR1 KGHSH and CDR2 LQKENI. The CDR3 is 13 residues long. V lost 7 bases and J 4 bases, leaving 11 bases between the germline ends. The CDR3 reads CASCSGTKNIQYF. The CDR3 nucleotides are TGTGCCAGCTGCTCCGGGACAAAAAACATTCAGTACTTC.

This chain uses TRBV11-2 with TRBJ2-7; 11 nucleotides match TRBD2. With 4 bases clipped from V and 2 bases from J, the junction kept 4 bases outside the gene matches. There are 15 residues in the CDR3. Germline V gives CDR1 SGHAT, CDR2 FQNNGV. CDR3 in amino acids: CASSSRLAGTYEQYF. CDR3 DNA: TGTGCCAGCAGCTCTAGACTAGCGGGGACCTACGAGCAGTACTTC.

This chain connects TRBV5-4 to TRBJ1-1; TRBD1 aligns across 9 bases. V shed 4 bases, J shed 2 bases, and the junction held 12 bases outside the gene matches. This CDR3 comprises 17 residues. Per the germline V gene, CDR1 is SGHNT and CDR2 is YYREEE (reference sequence). The CDR3 DNA reads TGTGCCAGCAGCCATATGGAGGGGACAGGGCTTAACACTGAAGCTTTCTTT. It is translated as CASSHMEGTGLNTEAFF.

This rearrangement joins TRBV10-3 to TRBJ2-1; TRBD2 matches 7 bases. The V and J ends lost 8 bases and 2 bases, in that order; junction bases with no gene match: 3. CDR3 length equals 13 residues. Germline V gives CDR1 ENHRY, CDR2 SYGVKD. CDR3 nucleotide sequence: TGTGCCATCGGGGCGGGGGCCTACAATGAGCAGTTCTTC. Translation gives CAIGAGAYNEQFF.

Only one count was recorded for this clone. The chain couples TRBV4-3 to TRBJ2-3, with D perhaps TRBD2 (6 bases). The CDR3 is made up of 14 amino acids. Germline V lookup: CDR1 LGHNA, CDR2 YSLEER. V was clipped by 0 bases and J by 6 bases, with 10 bases between them. The CDR3 nucleotides are TGCGCCAGCAGCCAAGACTTTGGGGGGGATACGCAGTATTTT. Translation gives CASSQDFGGDTQYF.

This chain joins TRBV7-2 and TRBJ2-1; 9 bases match TRBD2. J gave up 6 bases and V 6 bases, and 12 bases lay outside the gene matches. This CDR3 has 16 amino acids. Per germline, CDR1 SGHTA and CDR2 FQGNSA. The CDR3 sequence: CASRSSGGGARNEQFF. The CDR3 DNA reads as TGTGCCAGCAGATCTTCCGGCGGGGGGGCCCGCAATGAGCAGTTCTTC.

In this sample, this clone turned up a few times. The V gene is TRBV18, the J gene TRBJ1-1, with D hard to call. From germline, CDR1 is KGHSH and CDR2 LQKENI. The CDR3 has 15 residues. Trimming took 0 bases from V and 5 from J, leaving 13 bases between them. The DNA for the CDR3 is TGTGCCAGCTCACCACCGGGCCGGGGAGAGACTGAAGCTTTCTTT. Its protein product is CASSPPGRGETEAFF.

The V gene is TRBV19, the J gene TRBJ1-3, with D tentatively TRBD1 (5 bases). Trimming removed 3 bases at V and 0 bases at J, with 12 bases between. The length of the CDR3 is 16 residues. CDR1 and CDR2 from the germline V gene are LNHDA and SQIVND (reference sequence). The CDR3 coding sequence is TGTGCCAGTAGTATCGACAGACCTTACTCTGGAAACACCATATATTTT. This encodes CASSIDRPYSGNTIYF.

The chain is built from TRBV2 and TRBJ2-1; 8 nucleotides align to TRBD1. In germline, CDR1 is SNHLY, CDR2 FYNNEI. The CDR3 covers 16 residues. V shed 4 bases, J shed 3 bases, and the junction held 8 bases outside the gene matches. The CDR3 DNA reads TGTGCCAGCAGTGCTTCCCAGGGGGCTGGCTACAATGAGCAGTTCTTC. Amino acid sequence: CASSASQGAGYNEQFF.

The chain links TRBV5-6 to TRBJ1-2; 12 bases are shared with TRBD1. The J segment lost 5 bases and the V segment lost 3 bases, leaving 8 bases of the junction unmatched. Germline V lookup: CDR1 SGHDT, CDR2 YYEEEE. This CDR3 has 16 residues. The CDR3 nucleotides read TGTGCCAGCAGCTGGTCGGGACAGGGGGCTGTTTATGGCTACACCTTC. It codes for CASSWSGQGAVYGYTF.

The chain uses TRBV9 and TRBJ2-6, with TRBD2 matching over 8 bases. The V gene end was trimmed by 3 bases and the J gene end by 0 bases; junction bases not matched to a gene: 8. The length of the CDR3 is 18 residues. The germline V gene has CDR1 SGDLS and CDR2 YYNGEE. CDR3 bases: TGTGCCAGCAGCGCTCGACTAGCGCAAAGCTCTGGGGCCAACGTCCTGACTTTC. Its protein product is CASSARLAQSSGANVLTF.

The chain links TRBV6-1 to TRBJ2-5; D uncertain. Germline CDR1 reads MNHNS; CDR2 reads SASEGT. The CDR3 runs 14 residues. V was pared by 6 bases and J by 5 bases, with 16 bases between. CDR3 loop: CASSTRWQAETQYF. The CDR3 coding sequence is TGTGCCAGCAGCACCCGTTGGCAGGCCGAGACCCAGTACTTC.

This clone has more than one count but fewer than ten. The V gene is TRBV5-1, the J gene TRBJ2-7; TRBD1 matches 9 bases. The CDR3 extends over 14 amino acids. The trim removed 4 bases at V and 1 base at J, leaving 3 bases unmatched. Germline values: CDR1 SGHRS, CDR2 YFSETQ. In DNA form, the CDR3 reads TGCGCCAGCAGCCTGGACAGGGGATCCTACGAGCAGTACTTC. The encoded protein is CASSLDRGSYEQYF.

V gene TRBV10-3 combines with J gene TRBJ1-2, with D possibly matching TRBD1 (5 bases). CDR3 length: 14 amino acids. V shed 0 bases and J shed 4 bases, with 9 bases lying between them. Germline loops: CDR1 ENHRY, CDR2 SYGVKD. For the CDR3, the DNA is TGTGCCATCAGTGAGTCGCAGGGCGGCTATGGCTACACCTTC. Protein sequence: CAISESQGGYGYTF.

The rearrangement links TRBV27 to TRBJ2-7, with 7 bases matching TRBD2. The CDR3 has 14 amino acids. V gave up 2 bases and J gave up 4 bases; unmatched junction bases: 5. CDR1 and CDR2 (germline): MNHEY, SMNVEV (reference sequence). CDR3 nucleotides: TGTGCCAGCAGTTTAGCGGGAGAGACGTACGAGCAGTACTTC. Encoded protein: CASSLAGETYEQYF.

The CDR3 sequence: CASSWKTGTSGRIREQYF. The CDR3, as DNA: TGTGCCAGCAGCTGGAAAACCGGGACTAGCGGGAGGATTCGCGAGCAGTACTTC. The chain links TRBV6-9 to TRBJ2-7, with 15 positions matching TRBD2. V was pared by 6 bases and J by 6 bases, with 15 bases of the junction left unmatched. This CDR3 is built from 18 residues. The germline gives CDR1 MNHGY, CDR2 SVAAGI.

V is TRBV7-2 and J is TRBJ2-3; TRBD2 matches at 13 bases. V shed 5 bases, J shed 6 bases, and the junction held 8 bases outside the gene matches. Germline CDR1 and CDR2: SGHTA and FQGNSA. The CDR3 is 16 residues long. The CDR3 is CASSPGLAGLGDTQYF. The CDR3 DNA sequence: TGTGCCAGCAGCCCGGGACTAGCGGGGCTGGGGGATACGCAGTATTTT.

This clone was recorded only once. This rearrangement joins TRBV21-1 to TRBJ2-1; the table's D gene call, TRBD1, was not cross checked with the DNA. TRBV21-1 is labeled a pseudogene. The CDR3 totals 11 residues. This CDR3 is CASSAQSLHFF. CDR3 sequence (DNA): TGTGCCAGCAGCGCACAGTCTCTTCATTTCTTC.

In DNA, the CDR3 is TGCGCCAGCAGCTTGGATGGAGTATCGGGAGGACCCACCGGGGAGCTGTTTTTT. This translates into CASSLDGVSGGPTGELFF. V is TRBV5-1 and J is TRBJ2-2; the match to TRBD2 covers 7 bases. This CDR3 has 18 amino acids. Germline lookup yields CDR1 SGHRS and CDR2 YFSETQ. J was trimmed by 4 bases and V by 0 bases; bases with no gene match: 12.

The chain is built from TRBV15 and TRBJ1-3; D remains unclear. Germline V CDR1 and CDR2: LNHNV, YYDKDF (reference sequence). CDR3 length: 15 amino acids. The germline V and J ends were trimmed by 2 bases and 1 base, with 9 bases remaining between them. The DNA for the CDR3 is TGTGCCACCAGCAGATACTCAGGTTCTGGAAACACCATATATTTT. It yields the protein CATSRYSGSGNTIYF. Full variable domain (remainder filled in from reference TRBV15 and TRBJ1-3): DAMVIQNPRYQVTQFGKPVTLSCSQTLNHNVMYWYQQKSSQAPKLLFHYYDKDFNNEADTPDNFQSRRPNTSFCFLDIRSPGLGDTAMYLCATSRYSGSGNTIYFGEGSWLTVV.